This TCR beta chain was found in a study of blood T cells in healthy people across ages. Whole-study results and caveats: Researchers report that TCR beta diversity correlated strongly with naive T cell percentage.

Sample-barcoded 5' priming and a J-beta primer mix drove a second PCR of roughly 6 to 12 cycles. Each of the cDNA molecules was tagged by a template-switch adaptor with 12 random nucleotides. Each CDR3 protein is one row after TCRdb ran MiXCR on the 5' RACE reads. Among around 1.5 million distinct CDR3 sequences, around 36% were seen once, and the ten largest hold about 11%. The length of the CDR3 is 18 residues. The V gene's germline CDR1 is SGDLS and CDR2 YYNGEE. V dropped 3 bases and J dropped 7; count of bases not matched to a gene: 21. As to this clonotype: Its antigen remains unidentified.

Drawn from each donor were 9 to 10 milliliters of peripheral blood. The chain is built from TRBV9 and TRBJ2-7; 8 bases fit TRBD1. Sequencing was done on a sample of blood. The sequence was collected from a woman aged 25 to 39 in good health. The CDR3 bases are TGTGCCAGCAGCGAGGGGCAGGGGGCTTTCGTCTCAACGAGGGAGCAGTACTTC. Protein sequence: CASSEGQGAFVSTREQYF.